This T cell receptor beta chain was sequenced for a study of blood T cells in healthy people across ages. About the study: About one barcoded beta molecule was captured per two T cells (by template switching).

A second PCR, run for about 6 to 11 cycles, used a sample-barcoded 5' primer plus a J-beta primer mix. In TCRdb, the 5' RACE reads were re-called with MiXCR into one record per CDR3 protein. Of almost 1 million distinct CDR3 sequences in the sample, about 53% were seen once. CDR1 and CDR2 from the germline V gene are WSHSY and SAAADI. CDR3 length: 16 residues. Trimming took off 10 bases at V and 2 bases at J, with 23 bases between the two ends. This TCR came from a woman in her sixties or seventies in good health. Material for sequencing was blood. V is TRBV10-2 and J is TRBJ1-1; no reliable D call. CDR3 loop: CATRKGIEGRNTEAFF. CDR3 DNA sequence: TGCGCCACCCGCAAGGGAATCGAAGGCCGAAACACTGAAGCTTTCTTT.